This T cell receptor (beta chain) was identified in a study of CD8 T cells in Susac syndrome. General study points: The study conceded that its TCR sequencing and HLA analysis involved relatively few individuals.

Random-hexamer reverse transcription was applied to roughly 0.5 to 1 ug RNA. Amplification of TCR beta CDR3 was carried out by immunoSEQ multiplex PCR, which covered 54 Vbeta and 13 Jbeta segments. TCRdb used MiXCR to reprocess the immunoSEQ multiplex PCR reads, holding one entry per CDR3 protein. Of some 150,000 distinct CDR3 sequences in the sample, roughly 94% were seen once. TEMRA cells were FACS-enriched, with CD8+ and CD4+ T cells isolated negatively. This CDR3 contains 15 residues. V was cut by 3 bases and J by 5 bases, with 19 bases left in between. CDR1 is SQVTM, CDR2 ANQGSEA, per germline. As for this clonotype: Its antigen is undetermined.

The receptor comes from a human donor with multiple sclerosis. Sequenced input: CD8+ T cells from PBMCs. The chain carries TRBV29-1 and TRBJ1-1, with TRBD1 as a possible D gene (5 bases). Written as DNA, the CDR3 is TGCAGCGTTGAGACCCGGGACTTTCCGAGGACTGAAGCTTTCTTT. It specifies CSVETRDFPRTEAFF.